Here is one T cell receptor beta chain with its context. Its antigen is unknown. No per-base quality is available; no much larger clone lies one base away. TCRbeta CDR3 regions were amplified from genomic DNA by means of the immunoSEQ Assay, a bias-controlled multiplex PCR. Per the original workflow: The number of nucleated cells in each sample was estimated from the amplification of reference gene primers within the assay. To quantify the absolute abundance of each unique TCRbeta CDR3 rearrangement, sequence reads were collapsed and filtered. For each sample, productive Simpson clonality was calculated as the square root of Simpson's diversity index over productive rearrangements. TCRdb obtained this table from immuneACCESS and retained in-frame rearrangements with V and J assigned. These tables miss some clones; where compared with another copy, unresolved V genes account for less than half of the shortfall, and the remainder is unexplained. D and trimming come from the DNA, and the V and J calls and clone size come from that table. This sample holds about 260,000 clones; approximately 89% were observed only once. Of the sample, about 2.9% falls within the top ten clones.

This sample stems from a study of blood T cell repertoires in COVID-19 (dated by TCRdb to about 2020). A note on the overall study: Samples covering the acute and convalescent phases of COVID-19 were provided by collaborators in the United States, Italy and Spain. The prospective study material was composed of cDNA or gDNA derived from T cells, B-cell-depleted T cells, or PBMCs. Subjects who had been exposed to COVID-19, were actively infected with it, or had recovered from it provided the deeply sampled blood TCRbeta repertoires that made up the dataset. A freely available public database, intended as a resource for researchers studying the immune response to SARS-CoV-2, is where the repertoires were released. The samples were drawn from two sources: the first 160 participants of the ongoing ImmuneRACE study, and fewer than 1,500 subjects contributed by 6 global collaborators. The sample metadata nearly always contained a de-identified subject ID, COVID-19 status, age in years and sex. Where HLA class I and class II types were available, the types were taken from metadata supplied by the sample provider, not from assay-based typing.

Participants in the prospective study were enrolled through a virtual design, were aged about 18 to 90 years, and lived in under 25 United States geographic areas. In the prospective study, participants were assigned to cohorts based on the clinical history participants reported in a screening survey and a study questionnaire. Exposed participants had been in contact, within 2 weeks of entering the study, with a person who had a PCR-confirmed or clinician-diagnosed case of COVID-19. Each participant in the prospective study had whole blood, serum and a nasopharyngeal or oropharyngeal swab collected by mobile phlebotomists. Over a roughly 2-month period, participants in the prospective study had the option of providing additional blood draws and questionnaires. Before DNA extraction, blood samples from the prospective study were shipped at room temperature or frozen. Results and caveats for the whole study, not just this receptor: The amount of clinical and demographic metadata varied by source and participant and was provided uncurated.

V was cut back by 3 bases and J by 8 bases, leaving a gap of 6 bases between them. The CDR3 starts with the cysteine, ends with the phenylalanine, and has 11 residues. Only CDR3 DNA remains: 33 bases, in frame from the first base. Per the germline V gene (reference sequence), LGHDT is the CDR1 and YNNKEL is the CDR2. The receptor chain draws on TRBV3-1 (or the pseudogene TRBV3-2) and TRBJ2-3; the D gene remains uncertain. The sample comprised PBMCs or T cells enriched from blood (not recorded which). The sequence was obtained from a middle-aged woman who had been exposed to COVID-19. The DNA sequence is given as TGTGCCAGCAGCCAGGTCGGTACGCAGTATTTT. It translates to CASSQVGTQYF.